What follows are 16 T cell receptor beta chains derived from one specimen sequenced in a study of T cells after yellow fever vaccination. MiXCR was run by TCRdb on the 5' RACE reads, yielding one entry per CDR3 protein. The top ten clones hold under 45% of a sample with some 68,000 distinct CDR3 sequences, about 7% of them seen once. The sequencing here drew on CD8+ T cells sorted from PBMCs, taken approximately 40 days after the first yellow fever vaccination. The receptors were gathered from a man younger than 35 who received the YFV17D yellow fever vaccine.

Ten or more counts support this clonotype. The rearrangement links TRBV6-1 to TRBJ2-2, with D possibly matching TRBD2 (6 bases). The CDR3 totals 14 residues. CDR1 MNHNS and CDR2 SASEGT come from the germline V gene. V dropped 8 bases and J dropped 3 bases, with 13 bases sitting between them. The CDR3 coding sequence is TGTGCCAGCCAGACTGGGAGGTACACCGGGGAGCTGTTTTTT. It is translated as CASQTGRYTGELFF.

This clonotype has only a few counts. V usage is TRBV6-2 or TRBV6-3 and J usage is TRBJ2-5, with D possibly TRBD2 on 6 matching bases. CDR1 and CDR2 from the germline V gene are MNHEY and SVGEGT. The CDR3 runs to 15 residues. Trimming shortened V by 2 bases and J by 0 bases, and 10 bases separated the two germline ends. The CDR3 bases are TGTGCCAGCAGTTACCGGGACTGGTACCAAGAGACCCAGTACTTC. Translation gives CASSYRDWYQETQYF.

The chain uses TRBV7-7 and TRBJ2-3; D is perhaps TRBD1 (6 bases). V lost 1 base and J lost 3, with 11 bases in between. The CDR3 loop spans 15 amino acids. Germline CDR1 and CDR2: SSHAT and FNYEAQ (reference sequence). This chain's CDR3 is CASSLEVGATDTQYF. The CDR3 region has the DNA TGTGCCAGCAGCTTAGAAGTGGGGGCGACAGATACGCAGTATTTT.

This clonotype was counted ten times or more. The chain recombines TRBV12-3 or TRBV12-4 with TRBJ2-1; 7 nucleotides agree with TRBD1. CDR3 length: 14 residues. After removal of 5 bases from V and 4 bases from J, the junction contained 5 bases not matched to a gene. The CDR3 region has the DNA TGTGCCAGCAGTGCCTCGACAGGGTACAATGAGCAGTTCTTC. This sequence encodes CASSASTGYNEQFF.

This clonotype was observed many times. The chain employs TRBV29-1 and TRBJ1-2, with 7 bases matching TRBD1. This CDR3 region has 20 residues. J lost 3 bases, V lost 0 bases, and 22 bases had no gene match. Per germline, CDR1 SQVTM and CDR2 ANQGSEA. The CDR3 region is CSVEDLFSTGTRGIDYGYTF. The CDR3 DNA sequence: TGCAGCGTTGAAGACTTATTTTCGACAGGGACAAGGGGTATAGACTATGGCTACACCTTC. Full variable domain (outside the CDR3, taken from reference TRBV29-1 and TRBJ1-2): SAVISQKPSRDICQRGTSLTIQCQVDSQVTMMFWYRQQPGQSLTLIATANQGSEATYESGFVIDKFPISRPNLTFSTLTVSNMSPEDSSIYLCSVEDLFSTGTRGIDYGYTFGSGTRLTVV.

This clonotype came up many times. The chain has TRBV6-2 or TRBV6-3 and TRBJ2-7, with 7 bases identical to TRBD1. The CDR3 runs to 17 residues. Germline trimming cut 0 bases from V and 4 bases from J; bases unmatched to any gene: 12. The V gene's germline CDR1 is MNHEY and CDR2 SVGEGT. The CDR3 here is CASSYSIMQGVTYEQYV. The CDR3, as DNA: TGTGCCAGCAGTTACTCGATCATGCAGGGGGTCACTTACGAGCAGTACGTC.

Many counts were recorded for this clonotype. The CDR3 sequence is CASSGTGLYNEQFF. As DNA, the CDR3 is TGTGCCAGCAGTGGGACCGGGTTATACAATGAGCAGTTCTTC. The chain uses TRBV12-3 or TRBV12-4 and TRBJ2-1, with D tentatively TRBD1 or TRBD2 (5 bases each). The V end lost 5 bases, the J end lost 4 bases, and 12 bases lay between the germline ends. This CDR3 region has 14 residues.

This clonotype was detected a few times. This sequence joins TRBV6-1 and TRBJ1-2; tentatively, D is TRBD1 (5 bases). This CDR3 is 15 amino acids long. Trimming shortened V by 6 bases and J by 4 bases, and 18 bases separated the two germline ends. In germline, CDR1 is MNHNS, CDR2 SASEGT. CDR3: CASRMGVGKPYGYTF. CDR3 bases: TGTGCCAGCAGAATGGGGGTCGGGAAGCCCTATGGCTACACCTTC.

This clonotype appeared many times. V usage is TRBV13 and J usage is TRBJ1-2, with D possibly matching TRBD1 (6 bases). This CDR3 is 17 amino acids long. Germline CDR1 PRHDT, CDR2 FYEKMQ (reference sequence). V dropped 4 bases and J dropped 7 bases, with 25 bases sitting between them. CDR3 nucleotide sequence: TGTGCCAGCAGCTGGACAGAGGAAGAGGTGTACGGGGGTGGCTACACCTTC. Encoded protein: CASSWTEEEVYGGGYTF.

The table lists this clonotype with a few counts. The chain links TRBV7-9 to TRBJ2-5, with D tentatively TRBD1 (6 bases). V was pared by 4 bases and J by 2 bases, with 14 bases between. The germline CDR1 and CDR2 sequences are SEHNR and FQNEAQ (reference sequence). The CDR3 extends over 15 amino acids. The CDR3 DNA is TGTGCCAGCAGCTCCCAGGGGCGGCTACAAGAGACCCAGTACTTC. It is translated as CASSSQGRLQETQYF.

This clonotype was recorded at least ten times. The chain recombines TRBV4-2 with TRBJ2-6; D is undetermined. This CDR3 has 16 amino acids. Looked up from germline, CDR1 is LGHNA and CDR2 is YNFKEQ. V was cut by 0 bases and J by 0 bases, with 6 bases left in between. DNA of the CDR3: TGTGCCAGCAGCCAAGATACCGGCTCTGGGGCCAACGTCCTGACTTTC. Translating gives CASSQDTGSGANVLTF.

The DNA for the CDR3 is TGTGCCAGCAGTCCACAGGGGAGCCCTAATGAAAAACTGTTTTTT. It is translated as CASSPQGSPNEKLFF. The chain joins TRBV6-4 to TRBJ1-4; 7 positions agree with TRBD1. Germline V CDR1 and CDR2: MRHNA, SNTAGT. This CDR3 has 15 residues. V shed 5 bases, J shed 3 bases, and the junction held 6 bases outside the gene matches.

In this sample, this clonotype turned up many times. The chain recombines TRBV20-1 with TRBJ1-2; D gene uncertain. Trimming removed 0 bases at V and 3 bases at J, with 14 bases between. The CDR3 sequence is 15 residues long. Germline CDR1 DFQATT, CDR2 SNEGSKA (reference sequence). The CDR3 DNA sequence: TGCAGTGCTAGAGATTGGATCGCAGGCCACTATGGCTACACCTTC. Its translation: CSARDWIAGHYGYTF.

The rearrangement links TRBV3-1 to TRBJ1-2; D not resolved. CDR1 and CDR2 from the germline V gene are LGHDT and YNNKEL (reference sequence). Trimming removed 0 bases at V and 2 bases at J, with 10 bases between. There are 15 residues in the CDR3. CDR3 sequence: CASSQERPTNYGYTF. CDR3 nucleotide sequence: TGTGCCAGCAGCCAAGAAAGACCGACGAACTATGGCTACACCTTC.

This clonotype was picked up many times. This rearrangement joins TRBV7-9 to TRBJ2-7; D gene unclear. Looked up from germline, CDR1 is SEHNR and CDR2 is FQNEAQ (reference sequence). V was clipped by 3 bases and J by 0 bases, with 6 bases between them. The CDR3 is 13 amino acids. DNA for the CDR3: TGTGCCAGCAGCTTTGTGAGCTCCTACGAGCAGTACGTC. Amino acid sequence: CASSFVSSYEQYV.

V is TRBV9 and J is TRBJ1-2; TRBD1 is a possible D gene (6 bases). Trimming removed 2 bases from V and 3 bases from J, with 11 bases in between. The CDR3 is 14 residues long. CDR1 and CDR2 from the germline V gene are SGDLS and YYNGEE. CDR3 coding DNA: TGTGCCAGCAGCGTGTCAGGGGTTCACTATGGCTACACCTTC. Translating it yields CASSVSGVHYGYTF.